This T cell receptor beta chain comes out of a study of blood T cells in healthy people across ages. Regarding the study as a whole: The fall in TCR beta diversity per million T cells was roughly linear with age.

In germline, CDR1 is ENHRY, CDR2 SYGVKD. The CDR3 runs to 13 residues. Primers used in a second PCR of about 6 to 11 cycles were a sample-barcoded 5' primer and a J-beta primer mix. Each CDR3 protein is one row after TCRdb ran MiXCR on the 5' RACE reads. The sample records about 1.5 million distinct CDR3 sequences, 40% to 45% being singletons. Total RNA extraction produced at least 5 micrograms (per sample) for the study. For this clonotype: Antigen specificity is unknown.

The J gene is TRBJ2-7, the V gene TRBV10-3; no clear D gene. Near its end, the DNA agrees better with TRBJ2-5, so the J call may be wrong. Sequenced input: blood. This TCR was recovered from a woman aged 18-29 years in good health. In nucleotides, the CDR3 is TGTGCCATCAGTAACGCTTCCGTTCGGACCCAGTACTTC. This sequence encodes CAISNASVRTQYF.